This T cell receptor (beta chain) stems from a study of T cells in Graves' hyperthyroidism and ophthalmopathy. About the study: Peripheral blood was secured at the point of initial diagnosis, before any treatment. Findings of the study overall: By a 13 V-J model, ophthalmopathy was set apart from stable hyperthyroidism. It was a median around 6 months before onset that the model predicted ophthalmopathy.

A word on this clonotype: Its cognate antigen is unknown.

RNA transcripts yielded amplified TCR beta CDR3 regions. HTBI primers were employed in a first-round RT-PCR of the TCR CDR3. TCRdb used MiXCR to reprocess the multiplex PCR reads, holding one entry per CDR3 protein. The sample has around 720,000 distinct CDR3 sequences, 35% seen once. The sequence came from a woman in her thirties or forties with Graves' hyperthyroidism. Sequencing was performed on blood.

CDR3 nucleotide sequence: TGTGCCAGCCTGCGGGGAGTCCGGTTGAACACTGAAGCTTTCTTT. It encodes CASLRGVRLNTEAFF. The chain recombines TRBV11-1 with TRBJ1-1; D is unclear. There are 15 residues in the CDR3. Germline lookup yields CDR1 SGHAT and CDR2 FQDESV (reference sequence). Trimming took 8 bases from V and 0 from J, leaving 16 bases between them.